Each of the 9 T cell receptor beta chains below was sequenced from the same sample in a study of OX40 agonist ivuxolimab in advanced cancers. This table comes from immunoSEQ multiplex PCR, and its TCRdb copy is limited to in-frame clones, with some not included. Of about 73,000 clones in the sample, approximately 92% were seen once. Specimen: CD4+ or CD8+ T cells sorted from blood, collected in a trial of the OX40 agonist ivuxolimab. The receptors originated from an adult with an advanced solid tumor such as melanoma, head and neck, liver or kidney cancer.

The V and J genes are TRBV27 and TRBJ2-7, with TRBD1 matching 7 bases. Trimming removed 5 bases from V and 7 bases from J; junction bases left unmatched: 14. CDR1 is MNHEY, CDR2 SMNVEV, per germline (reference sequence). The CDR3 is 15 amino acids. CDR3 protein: CASSNYEGARGEQYF. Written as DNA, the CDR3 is TGTGCCAGCAGTAATTACGAGGGGGCCAGGGGTGAGCAGTACTTC.

This chain's CDR3 is CASSSGVFGDTQYF. The CDR3 nucleotides read TGCGCCAGCAGTTCGGGGGTATTTGGAGATACGCAGTATTTT. The V call is TRBV4-1, the J call TRBJ2-3; a possible D gene is TRBD2 (6 bases). This CDR3 has 14 residues. Per germline, CDR1 MGHRA and CDR2 YSYEKL. The ends were cut back, 6 bases at V and 5 bases at J, with 15 bases in the middle.

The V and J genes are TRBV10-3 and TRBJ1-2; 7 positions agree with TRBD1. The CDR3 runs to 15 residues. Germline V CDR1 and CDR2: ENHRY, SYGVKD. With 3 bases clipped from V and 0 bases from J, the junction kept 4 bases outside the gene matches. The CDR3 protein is CAISELDRTNYGYTF. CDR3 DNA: TGTGCCATCAGTGAACTGGACAGGACTAACTATGGCTACACCTTC.

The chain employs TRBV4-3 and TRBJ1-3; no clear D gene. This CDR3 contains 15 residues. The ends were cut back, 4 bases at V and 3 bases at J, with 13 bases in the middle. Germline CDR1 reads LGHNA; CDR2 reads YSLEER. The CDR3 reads CASSPSIRFGNTIYF. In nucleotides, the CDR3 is TGCGCCAGCAGCCCCAGCATAAGGTTTGGAAACACCATATATTTT.

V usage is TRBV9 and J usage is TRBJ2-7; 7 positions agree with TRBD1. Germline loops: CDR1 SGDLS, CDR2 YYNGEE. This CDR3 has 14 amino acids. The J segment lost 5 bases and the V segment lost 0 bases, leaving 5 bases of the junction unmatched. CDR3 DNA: TGTGCCAGCAGCGTAGCTTCAGGGGGAAACGAGCAGTACTTC. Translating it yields CASSVASGGNEQYF.

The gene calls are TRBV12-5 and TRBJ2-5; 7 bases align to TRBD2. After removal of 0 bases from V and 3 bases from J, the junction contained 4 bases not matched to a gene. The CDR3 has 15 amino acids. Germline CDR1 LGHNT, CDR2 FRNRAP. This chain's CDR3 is CASGLVRDYKETQYF. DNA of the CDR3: TGTGCTAGTGGTTTGGTCCGGGACTACAAAGAGACCCAGTACTTC.

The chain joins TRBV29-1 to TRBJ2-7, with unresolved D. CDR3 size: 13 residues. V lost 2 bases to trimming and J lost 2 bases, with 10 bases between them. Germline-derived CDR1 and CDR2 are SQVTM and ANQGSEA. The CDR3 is CSVETGIAYEQYF. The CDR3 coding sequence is TGCAGCGTTGAAACTGGGATCGCCTACGAGCAGTACTTC.

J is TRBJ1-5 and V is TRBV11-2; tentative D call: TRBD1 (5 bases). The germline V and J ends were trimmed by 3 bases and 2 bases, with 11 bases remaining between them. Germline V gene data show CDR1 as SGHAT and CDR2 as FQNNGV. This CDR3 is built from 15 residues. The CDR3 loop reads CASSFGGDGNQPQHF. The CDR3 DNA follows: TGTGCCAGCAGCTTTGGTGGGGACGGCAATCAGCCCCAGCATTTT.

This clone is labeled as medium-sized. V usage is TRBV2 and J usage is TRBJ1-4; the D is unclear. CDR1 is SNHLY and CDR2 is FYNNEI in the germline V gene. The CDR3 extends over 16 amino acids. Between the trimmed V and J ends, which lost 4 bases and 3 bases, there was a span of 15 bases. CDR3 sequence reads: CASSGQNPMSNEKLFF. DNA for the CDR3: TGTGCCAGCAGTGGGCAGAATCCGATGTCTAATGAAAAACTGTTTTTT.